These 10 T cell receptor beta chains were all obtained from the same sample, sequenced in a study of cytomegalovirus exposure and HLA in healthy donors (dated by TCRdb to about 2017). The receptor library was made with the immunoSEQ multiplex PCR assay. The multiplex PCR relied on a mix of 60 forward primers for TCR Vbeta segments and 13 reverse primers for TCR Jbeta segments. TCRdb re-hosts the immuneACCESS table, in-frame sequences only. Its copies lack some clones; in the studies checked, an unresolved V gene accounts for under half of them, and the cause for the rest is not known. The sample table lists approximately 220,000 clones, roughly 85% of them with a count of one. Jointly, the top ten make up 1.5% to 2% of the sample. The specimen sequenced was PBMCs. The receptors shown here come from a man in his late teens or twenties in good health and CMV-seronegative.

The rearrangement joins TRBV4-2 to TRBJ2-5; 12 bases map to TRBD2. The CDR3 totals 17 residues. The V segment lost 3 bases and the J segment 5 bases; nucleotides outside the gene matches: 10. CDR1 is LGHNA and CDR2 is YNFKEQ in the germline V gene. CDR3 amino acids: CASSQGQTSGSVETQYF. The CDR3, as DNA: TGTGCCAGCAGCCAGGGACAGACTAGCGGGAGTGTGGAGACCCAGTACTTC.

The J gene is TRBJ2-7, the V gene TRBV29-1; 11 bases are a match to TRBD1. Germline CDR1 is SQVTM and CDR2 is ANQGSEA. Losses at the gene ends were 6 bases for V and 3 bases for J; bases not matched to a gene: 4. The CDR3 totals 13 residues. The CDR3 region is CSVPGQGGYEQYF. The CDR3 DNA reads as TGCAGCGTGCCGGGACAGGGGGGCTACGAGCAGTACTTC.

A few counts support this clone. This sequence joins TRBV9 and TRBJ2-3; 9 bases are a match to TRBD1. Germline V gene sequence: CDR1 SGDLS, CDR2 YYNGEE. J gave up 5 bases and V 4 bases, and 11 bases lay outside the gene matches. The CDR3 contains 16 residues. CDR3 sequence (DNA): TGTGCCAGCAGCCCCAACCCGGGACAGGGAAAAGATACGCAGTATTTT. This translates into CASSPNPGQGKDTQYF.

The V and J genes are TRBV19 and TRBJ1-2; 8 nucleotides align to TRBD1. Trimming cost V 3 bases and J 2 bases; bases outside gene matches: 8. This CDR3 spans 16 amino acids. CDR1 is LNHDA, CDR2 SQIVND, per germline (reference sequence). The CDR3, as DNA: TGTGCCAGTAGTATTAATCGGGACAGGCCAAACTATGGCTACACCTTC. This codes for CASSINRDRPNYGYTF.

The chain carries TRBV7-3 and TRBJ2-3, with 8 bases matching TRBD2. In germline, CDR1 is SGHTA, CDR2 FQGTGA. V lost 3 bases to trimming and J lost 6 bases; unmatched junction nucleotides: 2. This CDR3 comprises 13 residues. This chain's CDR3 is CASSLERGDTQYF. In DNA, the CDR3 is TGTGCCAGCAGCTTGGAGCGGGGGGATACGCAGTATTTT.

The V call is TRBV30, the J call TRBJ1-6; 7 bases map to TRBD1. The junction had 3 bases not matched to a gene; V was cut back by 2 bases and J by 8 bases. Germline-derived CDR1 and CDR2 are GTSNPN and SVGIG (reference sequence). This CDR3 region has 13 residues. The CDR3 DNA is TGTGCCTGGAGTCAGGGGGGCGATTCACCCCTCCACTTT. Encoded protein: CAWSQGGDSPLHF.

As regards this clone: Other DNA variants within this sample encode the same CDR3. The genes are TRBV5-1 and TRBJ2-7; 8 bases agree with TRBD1. The CDR3 totals 14 residues. Germline V gene data show CDR1 as SGHRS and CDR2 as YFSETQ. The ends lost 2 bases at V and 3 bases at J; junction bases unmatched: 4. The CDR3 loop reads CASSLGQGGYEQYF. DNA of the CDR3: TGCGCCAGCAGCTTAGGACAGGGCGGCTACGAGCAGTACTTC. The full variable domain, completed using reference TRBV5-1 and TRBJ2-7, is KAGVTQTPRYLIKTRGQQVTLSCSPISGHRSVSWYQQTPGQGLQFLFEYFSETQRNKGNFPGRFSGRQFSNSRSEMNVSTLELGDSALYLCASSLGQGGYEQYFGPGTRLTVT.

This rearrangement joins TRBV19 to TRBJ1-2; D might be TRBD1 (5 bases). CDR1 is LNHDA and CDR2 is SQIVND in the germline V gene (reference sequence). V was cut by 5 bases and J by 5 bases, with 9 bases left in between. The CDR3 has 12 residues. The CDR3 DNA reads TGTGCCAGTAGTCCCGACAGATATGGCTACACCTTC. Translation: CASSPDRYGYTF. Variable domain in full (rest from reference TRBV19 and TRBJ1-2): DGGITQSPKYLFRKEGQNVTLSCEQNLNHDAMYWYRQDPGQGLRLIYYSQIVNDFQKGDIAEGYSVSREKKESFPLTVTSAQKNPTAFYLCASSPDRYGYTFGSGTRLTVV.

This clone was detected a few times. V gene TRBV2 combines with J gene TRBJ1-5; the D is unclear. Germline-derived CDR1 and CDR2 are SNHLY and FYNNEI. The CDR3 is made up of 12 amino acids. V dropped 10 bases and J dropped 7 bases, with 14 bases sitting between them. The CDR3 here is CATRTSGQPQHF. In DNA form, the CDR3 reads TGTGCCACCCGTACATCGGGGCAGCCCCAGCATTTT.

For this clone: This sample also contains other DNA sequences that code for the same CDR3. The gene calls are TRBV6-5 and TRBJ1-2, with D maybe TRBD1 (6 bases). Per germline, CDR1 MNHEY and CDR2 SVGAGI. The CDR3 runs 13 residues. Trimming removed 4 bases at V and 2 bases at J, with 8 bases between. The CDR3 region has the DNA TGTGCCAGCAGTTCTACAGGGAACTATGGCTACACCTTC. It yields the protein CASSSTGNYGYTF.